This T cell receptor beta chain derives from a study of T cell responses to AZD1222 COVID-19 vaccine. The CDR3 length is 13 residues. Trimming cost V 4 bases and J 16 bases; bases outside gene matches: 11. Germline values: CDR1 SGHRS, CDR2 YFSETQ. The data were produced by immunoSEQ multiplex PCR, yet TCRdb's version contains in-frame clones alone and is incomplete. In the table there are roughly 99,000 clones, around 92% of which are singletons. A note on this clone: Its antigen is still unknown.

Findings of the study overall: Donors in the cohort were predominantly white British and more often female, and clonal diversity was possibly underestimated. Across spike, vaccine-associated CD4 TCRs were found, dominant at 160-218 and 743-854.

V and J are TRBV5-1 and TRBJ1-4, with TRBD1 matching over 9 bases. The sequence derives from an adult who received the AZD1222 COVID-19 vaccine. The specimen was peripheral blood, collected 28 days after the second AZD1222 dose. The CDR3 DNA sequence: TGCGCCAGCAGCCCCGGGACAGGGCAGGTCGCGTTTTTT. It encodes CASSPGTGQVAFF.